This T cell receptor (beta chain) came from a study of OX40 agonist ivuxolimab in advanced cancers. Patients were ruled out by autoimmune disease history or systemic immunosuppression. The CDR3 totals 15 residues. Germline values: CDR1 SGHRS, CDR2 YFSETQ. Unmatched junction bases numbered 7, after V lost 2 bases and J lost 4 bases. Measured with immunoSEQ multiplex PCR; TCRdb has only the in-frame clones, and not every one. The data hold fewer than 45,000 clones, with around 89% observed a single time. The source material was CD4+ or CD8+ T cells sorted from blood, sampled in a trial of the OX40 agonist ivuxolimab. The clonotype comes from an adult with an advanced solid tumor such as melanoma, head and neck, liver or kidney cancer. V usage is TRBV5-1 and J usage is TRBJ1-1, with TRBD1 identical over 8 bases. The CDR3 DNA follows: TGCGCCAGCAGCTTAGTCAGGCAGGGGGCCACTGAAGCTTTCTTT. Protein sequence: CASSLVRQGATEAFF.